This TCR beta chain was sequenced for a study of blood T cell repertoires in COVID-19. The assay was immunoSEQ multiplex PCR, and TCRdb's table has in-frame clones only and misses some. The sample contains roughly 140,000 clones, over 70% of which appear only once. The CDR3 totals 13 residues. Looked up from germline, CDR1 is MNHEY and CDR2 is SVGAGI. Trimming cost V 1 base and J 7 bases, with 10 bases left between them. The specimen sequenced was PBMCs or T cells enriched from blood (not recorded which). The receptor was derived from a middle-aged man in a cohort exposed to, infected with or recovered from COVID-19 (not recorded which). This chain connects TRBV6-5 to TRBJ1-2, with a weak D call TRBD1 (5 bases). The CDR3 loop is CASSYLNRTGYTF. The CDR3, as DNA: TGTGCCAGCAGTTACTTGAACAGGACTGGCTACACCTTC.